This T cell receptor beta chain was recorded in a study of cytomegalovirus exposure and HLA in healthy donors. The PCR ran on 60 Vbeta and 13 Jbeta primers. Profiled with immunoSEQ multiplex PCR; TCRdb holds only in-frame clones, not every one. This sample contains 200,000 to 250,000 clones. What was sequenced was PBMCs. The source of this sequence is a woman aged 30 to 39 in good health and CMV-seropositive.

The CDR3 sequence: CAIRGTSGPYTDTQYF. CDR3 in DNA: TGTGCCATCAGAGGGACTAGCGGACCCTACACAGATACGCAGTATTTT. The genes are TRBV10-3 and TRBJ2-3; 11 nucleotides agree with TRBD2. V was pared by 6 bases and J by 2 bases, with 7 bases of the junction left unmatched. Germline CDR1 ENHRY, CDR2 SYGVKD. There are 16 residues in the CDR3.